The T cell receptor (beta chain) under discussion was sequenced for a study of T-cell reconstitution after alpha-beta-depleted transplantation in children. The ends were cut back, 1 base at V and 0 bases at J, with 18 bases in the middle. Germline values: CDR1 MGHRA, CDR2 YSYEKL. This CDR3 is built from 18 residues. The TCRbeta library was prepared with unique molecular identifiers. A single record per CDR3 protein comes from TCRdb applying MiXCR to the PCR reads. The sample yields about 400,000 distinct CDR3 sequences, under 20% seen once. This clonotype was counted between two and nine times. Its antigen is still unknown. Study findings and constraints: T-cell counts and diversity were attributed mostly to newly produced T cells one year after transplant. Several hundred expanded graft clones reportedly gave rise to the alpha-beta T cells present about two months after transplant.

The TCR was taken from a boy under two years old who had a stem cell transplant for Wiskott-Aldrich syndrome, so the T cells may come from the graft donor. V is TRBV4-1 and J is TRBJ2-5; D possibly corresponds to TRBD1 (5 bases). The specimen was PBMCs, mostly from graft donor cells, collected 360 days after TCRalphabeta/CD19-depleted stem cell transplant. The CDR3 loop is CASSQGGLLSPYQETQYF. DNA for the CDR3: TGCGCCAGCAGCCAAGGGGGCTTACTAAGTCCGTACCAAGAGACCCAGTACTTC.